These 14 T cell receptor beta chains were sequenced from one sample in a study of blood T cell repertoires in COVID-19. Produced via immunoSEQ multiplex PCR; TCRdb's table is partial and in-frame only. The data show over 450,000 clones, 70% to 90% seen once. What was sequenced was peripheral blood. The receptors come from a woman between 45 and 60 years old with COVID-19, enrolled during active disease.

V usage is TRBV29-1 and J usage is TRBJ2-7; no clear D. The CDR3 has 12 amino acids. V lost 4 bases and J 4 bases, leaving 11 bases between the germline ends. Germline V gene sequence: CDR1 SQVTM, CDR2 ANQGSEA. The CDR3 region has the DNA TGCAGCGTTGTATTCGGAGAGTACGAGCAGTACTTC. Amino acids: CSVVFGEYEQYF.

This clone appeared a single time. The V gene is TRBV6-4, the J gene TRBJ2-2, with TRBD1 identical over 7 bases. In germline, CDR1 is MRHNA, CDR2 SNTAGT. The CDR3 is made up of 14 amino acids. V gave up 5 bases and J gave up 3 bases; unmatched junction bases: 3. In DNA form, the CDR3 reads TGTGCCAGCAGTCGGGACAGATACACCGGGGAGCTGTTTTTT. Protein sequence: CASSRDRYTGELFF.

The chain recombines TRBV2 with TRBJ2-7; 10 bases fit TRBD2. CDR1 is SNHLY, CDR2 FYNNEI, per germline. The CDR3 is 15 residues long. Unmatched junction bases numbered 11, after V lost 6 bases and J lost 6 bases. The CDR3 loop reads CASRRPTSGDTEQYF. The CDR3 nucleotides are TGTGCCAGCAGACGTCCCACTAGCGGGGACACCGAGCAGTACTTC.

This chain joins TRBV6-5 and TRBJ2-3, with D maybe TRBD1 (6 bases). The germline gives CDR1 MNHEY, CDR2 SVGAGI. V was trimmed by 6 bases and J by 3 bases, leaving 16 bases between them. The CDR3 is 15 amino acids. The CDR3 is CASSANRVGTDTQYF. The CDR3 nucleotides are TGTGCCAGCAGCGCCAACAGGGTAGGGACAGATACGCAGTATTTT.

The gene calls are TRBV28 and TRBJ1-2; 7 nucleotides agree with TRBD1. Germline CDR1 and CDR2: MDHEN and SYDVKM. The CDR3 runs to 13 residues. The trim removed 5 bases at V and 5 bases at J, leaving 5 bases unmatched. The CDR3 DNA reads as TGTGCCAGCAGTCGACAGGGCTGGTATGGCTACACCTTC. Its translation is CASSRQGWYGYTF.

This chain links TRBV7-3 with TRBJ2-7; TRBD2 is a possible D gene (6 bases). V was cut by 1 base and J by 7 bases, with 20 bases left in between. The germline V gene has CDR1 SGHTA and CDR2 FQGTGA. CDR3 length: 16 residues. CDR3 residues: CASSLRGGSGVGEQYF. DNA of the CDR3: TGTGCCAGCAGCTTAAGAGGAGGGTCTGGAGTGGGAGAGCAGTACTTC.

The chain carries TRBV5-1 and TRBJ2-7; no reliable D call. V was pared by 0 bases and J by 2 bases, with 9 bases between. CDR3 size: 14 residues. The V gene's germline CDR1 is SGHRS and CDR2 YFSETQ. CDR3 sequence: CASSLAGEAYEQYF. In nucleotides, the CDR3 is TGCGCCAGCAGCTTGGCAGGTGAAGCCTACGAGCAGTACTTC.

This clone was observed a handful of times. This chain links TRBV5-1 with TRBJ2-2; no clear D. Germline assignment: CDR1 SGHRS and CDR2 YFSETQ. This CDR3 has 14 residues. V was trimmed by 2 bases and J by 1 base, leaving 6 bases between them. DNA for the CDR3: TGCGCCAGCAGCTTTGAACAGAACACCGGGGAGCTGTTTTTT. Its translation is CASSFEQNTGELFF.

J is TRBJ1-5 and V is TRBV6-5, with D possibly matching TRBD1 (5 bases). Trimming cost V 8 bases and J 2 bases, with 10 bases left between them. Germline lookup yields CDR1 MNHEY and CDR2 SVGAGI. This CDR3 is 13 amino acids long. CDR3 bases: TGTGCCAGCCGGGGGTACGGCAATCAGCCCCAGCATTTT. This gives the protein CASRGYGNQPQHF.

In nucleotides, the CDR3 is TGTGCCTCGAGGCCGGGGACAAGCTATGGCTACACCTTC. Translation gives CASRPGTSYGYTF. J is TRBJ1-2 and V is TRBV12-3 or TRBV12-4; D perhaps matches TRBD1 (6 bases). The CDR3 consists of 13 residues. V was pared by 11 bases and J by 4 bases, with 17 bases between.

The table lists this clone with a few counts. The chain combines TRBV19 with TRBJ1-6; TRBD1 might be the D (6 bases). V dropped 1 base and J dropped 4 bases, with 8 bases sitting between them. The CDR3 has 15 residues. Per germline, CDR1 LNHDA and CDR2 SQIVND (reference sequence). CDR3 loop: CASSIGDRYNSPLHF. CDR3 in DNA: TGTGCCAGTAGTATAGGAGACAGGTATAATTCACCCCTCCACTTT.

This clone was detected only a few times. The V gene is TRBV27, the J gene TRBJ2-7; 10 nucleotides agree with TRBD1. V dropped 7 bases and J dropped 0; count of bases not matched to a gene: 6. Germline values: CDR1 MNHEY, CDR2 SMNVEV (reference sequence). The CDR3 contains 15 residues. The CDR3 DNA follows: TGTGCCAGCACCCCGGGACAGGGGATCTCCTACGAGCAGTACTTC. Translation: CASTPGQGISYEQYF.

CDR3 sequence: CASSLQPGTGDESLHF. CDR3 nucleotides: TGTGCCAGCAGTCTCCAACCCGGGACGGGGGATGAATCCCTCCACTTT. The chain has TRBV28 and TRBJ1-6, with D tentatively TRBD1 (5 bases). Germline V gives CDR1 MDHEN, CDR2 SYDVKM. V was cut by 5 bases and J by 14 bases, with 25 bases left in between. The CDR3 is 16 amino acids. The variable domain in full, completed from reference TRBV28 and TRBJ1-6, reads DVKVTQSSRYLVKRTGEKVFLECVQDMDHENMFWYRQDPGLGLRLIYFSYDVKMKEKGDIPEGYSVSREKKERFSLILESASTNQTSMYLCASSLQPGTGDESLHFGNGTRLTVT.

V and J are TRBV6-5 and TRBJ1-2, with D perhaps matching TRBD1 (5 bases). CDR3 length: 13 residues. Trimming stripped 8 bases from V and 4 bases from J, with 14 bases between. Germline CDR1 is MNHEY and CDR2 is SVGAGI. CDR3 amino acids: CASGKDSFYGYTF. CDR3 coding DNA: TGTGCCAGCGGGAAAGACAGCTTCTATGGCTACACCTTC.